This is a list of T cell receptor beta chains from one sample in a study of blood T cell repertoires in COVID-19. This table comes from immunoSEQ multiplex PCR, and its TCRdb copy is limited to in-frame clones, with some not included. In the table there are fewer than 250,000 clones, approximately 86% of which are singletons. The specimen sequenced was peripheral blood. These receptors all come from a man in his forties with acute or convalescent COVID-19. The CDR3 runs from the conserved cysteine through the conserved F or W. A D gene is named only where the DNA matches it firmly. Clone size, where shown, is once, few, many, or a class for clones that have expanded.

d_gene	v_gene	abundance	j_gene	CDR3aa	CDR3nt
NA	TRBV5-1	once	TRBJ1-3	CASSLVAPGSGNTIYF	TGCGCCAGCAGCTTGGTTGCACCAGGCTCTGGAAACACCATATATTTT
NA	TRBV5-6	few	TRBJ2-2	CASSPVAVGELFF	TGTGCCAGCAGCCCGGTGGCGGTCGGGGAGCTGTTTTTT
NA	TRBV7-6	NA	TRBJ2-1	CASSLRFEQFF	TGTGCCAGCAGCTTACGTTTTGAGCAGTTCTTC
TRBD1	TRBV30	NA	TRBJ1-6	CAWSLRGGYAGHSPLHF	TGTGCCTGGTCCTTAAGAGGGGGCTACGCCGGCCATTCACCCCTCCACTTT
NA	TRBV6-1	NA	TRBJ1-1	CASSERDTEAFF	TGTGCCAGCAGTGAGCGTGACACTGAAGCTTTCTTT
TRBD1	TRBV11-3	NA	TRBJ2-1	CASSLEGPIDRVEQFF	TGTGCCAGCAGCTTAGAGGGCCCTATTGACAGGGTTGAGCAGTTCTTC
NA	TRBV2	NA	TRBJ1-4	CASRGGETNEKLFF	TGTGCCAGCAGGGGGGGTGAAACTAATGAAAAACTGTTTTTT
NA	TRBV6-6	NA	TRBJ1-6	CASSYSGAGPNSPLHF	TGTGCCAGCAGTTACTCTGGGGCAGGCCCCAATTCACCCCTCCACTTT
NA	TRBV18	NA	TRBJ2-5	CASSPAAGRETQYF	TGTGCCAGCTCACCGGCGGCGGGCAGGGAGACCCAGTACTTC
TRBD2	TRBV15	NA	TRBJ2-5	CATSRDRSGGGETQYF	TGTGCCACCAGCAGAGATCGGAGCGGGGGCGGGGAGACCCAGTACTTC
TRBD1	TRBV24-1	NA	TRBJ2-3	CATSGEDRGLDTQYF	TGTGCCACCAGTGGGGAGGACAGGGGGCTAGATACGCAGTATTTT
NA	TRBV28	NA	TRBJ2-6	CASLESRTGANVLTF	TGTGCCAGTTTGGAGTCCCGGACTGGGGCCAACGTCCTGACTTTC
TRBD1	TRBV28	NA	TRBJ2-7	CASSAGTGRPYEQYF	TGTGCCAGCAGTGCTGGGACAGGGAGGCCCTACGAGCAGTACTTC
TRBD1	TRBV7-9	once	TRBJ2-7	CASSLQGARNHEQYF	TGTGCCAGCAGCTTACAGGGGGCGCGTAACCACGAGCAGTACTTC
NA	TRBV7-8	NA	TRBJ1-5	CASSNKKIHRERDQPQHF	TGTGCCAGCAGTAATAAGAAGATTCACAGGGAGAGAGATCAGCCCCAGCATTTT
TRBD1	TRBV11-1	NA	TRBJ1-1	CASRIQGKSTEAFF	TGTGCCAGCAGGATACAGGGGAAGAGCACTGAAGCTTTCTTT
TRBD1	TRBV9	NA	TRBJ2-3	CASSAEGQGSTDTQYF	TGTGCCAGCAGCGCGGAGGGACAGGGCAGCACAGATACGCAGTATTTT
NA	TRBV2	once	TRBJ2-7	CASSEGLRVEQYF	TGTGCCAGCAGTGAAGGGTTGAGGGTCGAGCAGTACTTC
NA	TRBV28	once	TRBJ1-6	CASSFEGSFNSPLHF	TGTGCCAGCAGTTTTGAGGGCAGCTTCAATTCACCCCTCCACTTT
NA	TRBV11-2	once	TRBJ1-1	CASSFNSETEAFF	TGTGCCAGCAGCTTTAATAGTGAGACTGAAGCTTTCTTT
TRBD1	TRBV24-1	NA	TRBJ2-2	CATSDSLPGQGTGELFF	TGTGCCACCAGTGATTCCCTGCCGGGACAGGGGACCGGGGAGCTGTTTTTT
NA	TRBV6-5	NA	TRBJ1-4	CASSYSSGNEKLFF	TGTGCCAGCAGTTACTCTTCGGGAAATGAAAAACTGTTTTTT
TRBD2	TRBV3-1/TRBV3-2	once	TRBJ2-5	CASSSTTGGETQYF	TGTGCCAGCAGCAGTACAACGGGGGGAGAGACCCAGTACTTC
TRBD1	TRBV2	NA	TRBJ1-6	CASIVDRAGNSPLHF	TGTGCCAGCATAGTGGACAGGGCCGGTAATTCACCCCTCCACTTT
NA	TRBV29-1	NA	TRBJ2-7	CSVEDQGYEQYF	TGCAGCGTTGAAGATCAGGGCTACGAGCAGTACTTC
NA	TRBV21-1	NA	TRBJ2-5	CASIHRLRETETQYF	TGTGCCAGCATCCACCGACTTCGGGAAACAGAGACCCAGTACTTC
NA	TRBV21-1	NA	TRBJ1-1	CASSKRQENTEAFF	TGTGCCAGCAGCAAACGACAGGAGAACACTGAAGCTTTCTTT
NA	TRBV7-2	NA	TRBJ2-7	CASSLAGGSYEQYF	TGTGCCAGCAGCTTAGCGGGGGGATCCTACGAGCAGTACTTC
TRBD2	TRBV7-9	NA	TRBJ2-2	CASSFLRGAGELFF	TGTGCCAGCAGCTTCCTACGGGGGGCCGGGGAGCTGTTTTTT
TRBD2	TRBV5-3	NA	TRBJ2-3	CARSSPGGGVTDTQYF	TGTGCCAGAAGCAGTCCAGGCGGGGGGGTCACAGATACGCAGTATTTT
TRBD2	TRBV11-2	once	TRBJ2-1	CASSLSLAGEQFF	TGTGCCAGCAGTTTGTCCCTAGCGGGAGAGCAGTTCTTC
TRBD1	TRBV20-1	NA	TRBJ1-1	CSASTGSEAFF	TGCAGTGCATCGACAGGGTCTGAAGCTTTCTTT
NA	TRBV18	NA	TRBJ1-4	CASSPGQGNEKLFF	TGTGCCAGCTCACCAGGGCAGGGGAACGAAAAACTGTTTTTT
NA	TRBV7-2	NA	TRBJ1-1	CASRIAGTINEAFF	TGTGCCAGCAGGATAGCCGGGACAATTAATGAAGCTTTCTTT
NA	TRBV7-3	NA	TRBJ2-1	CASSLFWASYNEQFF	TGTGCCAGCAGCTTATTCTGGGCATCCTACAATGAGCAGTTCTTC
NA	TRBV7-8	once	TRBJ2-5	CASSLIESGVDLGETQYF	TGTGCCAGCAGCTTAATCGAGAGCGGAGTGGACCTCGGAGAGACCCAGTACTTC
TRBD2	TRBV11-3	NA	TRBJ2-1	CASSPRTSGDEQFF	TGTGCCAGCAGCCCCCGGACTAGCGGCGATGAGCAGTTCTTC
NA	TRBV27	NA	TRBJ2-5	CASSLSQTTSQETQYF	TGTGCCAGCAGTTTATCCCAGACTACAAGTCAAGAGACCCAGTACTTC
TRBD1	TRBV6-1	NA	TRBJ2-7	CASSEASRTGNYEQYF	TGTGCCAGCAGTGAAGCGAGCAGGACAGGGAATTACGAGCAGTACTTC
TRBD1	TRBV10-3	NA	TRBJ2-7	CAIRRQGFRYEQYF	TGTGCCATCAGACGACAGGGGTTCAGGTACGAGCAGTACTTC
TRBD1	TRBV2	NA	TRBJ1-2	CASIGREQGDGYTF	TGTGCCAGCATAGGGAGGGAACAGGGGGATGGCTACACCTTC